Below are 10 T cell receptor beta chains sequenced from a single sample in a study of blood T cell repertoires in COVID-19. This table comes from immunoSEQ multiplex PCR, and its TCRdb copy is limited to in-frame clones, with some not included. Among fewer than 350,000 clones listed, roughly nine tenths were seen once. Sequencing was done on a sample of peripheral blood. The receptors derive from a woman in her twenties or thirties with COVID-19, enrolled during active disease.

This clone came up once. CDR3 nucleotide sequence: TGTGCCAGCAGCTTAGGGTTTGGGACTCACGGGCAGGGCTACACCTTC. This encodes CASSLGFGTHGQGYTF. The rearrangement uses TRBV7-9 and TRBJ1-2; a weak D match, TRBD1 (5 bases). CDR1 is SEHNR, CDR2 FQNEAQ, per germline (reference sequence). The CDR3 extends over 16 amino acids. V lost 1 base and J 8 bases, leaving 20 bases between the germline ends.

V and J are TRBV28 and TRBJ1-2; no firm D call. With 3 bases removed from V and 7 bases from J, the gap between germline ends came to 15 bases. Germline V gene data show CDR1 as MDHEN and CDR2 as SYDVKM. This CDR3 is built from 14 residues. The CDR3 is CASSFSPPPGGYTF. For the CDR3, the DNA is TGTGCCAGCAGTTTTTCCCCCCCGCCCGGTGGCTACACCTTC.

The chain uses TRBV18 and TRBJ2-3; 7 bases map to TRBD1. Germline V lookup: CDR1 KGHSH, CDR2 LQKENI. V was clipped by 1 base and J by 6 bases; unmatched bases: 10. The CDR3 has 16 amino acids. The CDR3 nucleotides are TGTGCCAGCTCACCACGGCAAGACAGGGCTGAGGATACGCAGTATTTT. It codes for CASSPRQDRAEDTQYF.

This chain connects TRBV19 to TRBJ1-1; TRBD1 matches 9 bases. V lost 3 bases, J lost 5 bases, and 10 bases stayed unmatched. This CDR3 spans 16 amino acids. Germline assignment: CDR1 LNHDA and CDR2 SQIVND (reference sequence). The CDR3 DNA is TGTGCCAGTAGTATGGGCCGAACAGGGGGCGGAACTGAAGCTTTCTTT. Translated: CASSMGRTGGGTEAFF.

J is TRBJ1-1 and V is TRBV18; TRBD1 is a possible D gene (5 bases). CDR3 length equals 15 residues. Germline V gene lookup returns CDR1 KGHSH and CDR2 LQKENI. Trimming stripped 4 bases from V and 2 bases from J, with 14 bases between. The CDR3 loop reads CASSLEMTVNTEAFF. Written as DNA, the CDR3 is TGTGCCAGCTCACTGGAAATGACAGTCAACACTGAAGCTTTCTTT. Together with reference TRBV18 and TRBJ1-1, the CDR3 gives the full variable domain: NAGVMQNPRHLVRRRGQEARLRCSPMKGHSHVYWYRQLPEEGLKFMVYLQKENIIDESGMPKERFSAEFPKEGPSILRIQQVVRGDSAAYFCASSLEMTVNTEAFFGQGTRLTVV.

This rearrangement joins TRBV6-5 to TRBJ1-1; D remains ambiguous. The V end lost 3 bases, the J end lost 7 bases, and 9 bases lay between the germline ends. Germline values: CDR1 MNHEY, CDR2 SVGAGI. CDR3 length equals 12 residues. CDR3 in DNA: TGTGCCAGCAGTTATGTGTCGGGTGAAGCTTTCTTT. Amino acid sequence: CASSYVSGEAFF.

The V gene is TRBV5-1, the J gene TRBJ1-6, with D tentatively TRBD1 (5 bases). This CDR3 comprises 13 residues. The V gene lost 4 bases and the J gene lost 12 bases, with 14 bases spanning the gap. Germline CDR1 is SGHRS and CDR2 is YFSETQ. The CDR3 DNA is TGCGCCAGCAGCCAAGGGACTCATGAACCCCTCCACTTT. It yields the protein CASSQGTHEPLHF.

By proportion, this clone is large. The rearrangement joins TRBV24-1 to TRBJ1-1; 7 nucleotides match TRBD1. This CDR3 has 14 residues. CDR1 and CDR2 from the germline V gene are KGHDR and SFDVKD. V trimming: 3 bases; J trimming: 5 bases; junction bases outside the gene matches: 5. As DNA, the CDR3 is TGTGCCACCAGTGATCCCAACAGGGGAACTGAAGCTTTCTTT. This sequence encodes CATSDPNRGTEAFF.

This clone was seen a handful of times. The chain employs TRBV6-5 and TRBJ2-2; 12 bases are a match to TRBD1. J gave up 7 bases and V 6 bases, and 6 bases lay outside the gene matches. The CDR3 has 15 residues. The germline gives CDR1 MNHEY, CDR2 SVGAGI. CDR3 DNA: TGTGCCAGCAGACGGGACAGGGGGCTGGTCGGGGAGCTGTTTTTT. This encodes CASRRDRGLVGELFF.

The chain employs TRBV7-9 and TRBJ2-3; 7 bases agree with TRBD1. The V gene end was trimmed by 3 bases and the J gene end by 2 bases; junction bases not matched to a gene: 5. This CDR3 has 15 amino acids. The germline gives CDR1 SEHNR, CDR2 FQNEAQ (reference sequence). CDR3 sequence (DNA): TGTGCCAGCAGCTTCTGGACAGGCCTCACAGATACGCAGTATTTT. This sequence encodes CASSFWTGLTDTQYF.